One and the same sample provided the 11 T cell receptor beta chains below, sequenced in a study of blood T cell repertoires in COVID-19. Profiled with immunoSEQ multiplex PCR; TCRdb holds only in-frame clones, not every one. Of around 260,000 clones listed, 70% to 90% are singletons. Sequencing was performed on peripheral blood. Receptors originate from a woman aged 30 to 39 with active or convalescent COVID-19.

This clone was counted only a few times. This sample also contains other DNA sequences that code for the same CDR3. V usage is TRBV4-2 and J usage is TRBJ2-3; D is undetermined. The CDR3 is made up of 11 amino acids. Germline lookup yields CDR1 LGHNA and CDR2 YNFKEQ. V was cut by 3 bases and J by 6 bases, with 4 bases left in between. CDR3 nucleotides: TGTGCCAGCAGCCAGAGGGATACGCAGTATTTT. Residues: CASSQRDTQYF.

The V and J genes are TRBV7-2 and TRBJ1-3; D uncertain. Germline CDR1 is SGHTA and CDR2 is FQGNSA. The CDR3 consists of 15 residues. Trimming removed 5 bases from V and 0 bases from J, with 11 bases in between. DNA for the CDR3: TGTGCCAGCAGCCCCTACTGGAGCTCTGGAAACACCATATATTTT. This translates into CASSPYWSSGNTIYF.

This chain joins TRBV18 and TRBJ2-5; TRBD1 matches 7 bases. Trimming at V came to 6 bases and at J to 3 bases, leaving 10 bases not matched to a gene. CDR3 length equals 15 residues. Germline assignment: CDR1 KGHSH and CDR2 LQKENI. The CDR3 reads CASSPEQGTKETQYF. For the CDR3, the DNA is TGTGCCAGCTCGCCGGAACAGGGGACAAAAGAGACCCAGTACTTC.

This chain uses TRBV4-1 with TRBJ1-4; 8 positions match TRBD1. Germline CDR1 and CDR2: MGHRA and YSYEKL. CDR3 length: 13 residues. With V trimmed by 3 bases and J by 9 bases, 3 bases remained unmatched. CDR3 protein: CASSQTGEKKLFF. CDR3 DNA sequence: TGCGCCAGCAGCCAGACAGGGGAAAAAAAACTGTTTTTT.

V usage is TRBV28 and J usage is TRBJ1-2, with 8 bases fitting TRBD1. The CDR3 has 19 amino acids. V gave up 2 bases and J gave up 0 bases; unmatched junction bases: 14. CDR1 MDHEN and CDR2 SYDVKM come from the germline V gene. The CDR3: CASSLLTGGTFLPNYGYTF. In DNA form, the CDR3 reads TGTGCCAGCAGTTTACTTACAGGGGGGACATTCCTTCCTAACTATGGCTACACCTTC.

The chain joins TRBV28 to TRBJ1-5; 7 bases are shared with TRBD1. The CDR3 loop spans 14 amino acids. The V and J ends lost 5 bases and 3 bases, in that order; junction bases with no gene match: 4. Looked up from germline, CDR1 is MDHEN and CDR2 is SYDVKM. In nucleotides, the CDR3 is TGTGCCAGCAGTCCGACAGGGACCAATCAGCCCCAGCATTTT. Amino acids: CASSPTGTNQPQHF.

J is TRBJ1-2 and V is TRBV25-1, with TRBD1 identical over 7 bases. The CDR3 has 13 amino acids. Germline V gene data show CDR1 as MGHDK and CDR2 as SYGVNS. V shed 1 base, J shed 5 bases, and the junction held 1 base outside the gene matches. CDR3 residues: CASSEWDSYGYTF. The CDR3, as DNA: TGTGCCAGCAGTGAATGGGACAGTTATGGCTACACCTTC.

V usage is TRBV5-4 and J usage is TRBJ2-1, with D possibly being TRBD2 (6 bases). CDR1 is SGHNT and CDR2 is YYREEE in the germline V gene (reference sequence). V was trimmed by 0 bases and J by 8 bases, leaving 12 bases between them. The CDR3 is 14 amino acids. The CDR3 spells CASSLAGGRDEQFF. The CDR3 region has the DNA TGTGCCAGCAGCTTGGCCGGGGGACGAGATGAGCAGTTCTTC.

This chain connects TRBV5-5 to TRBJ2-2; 8 bases align to TRBD1. This CDR3 comprises 14 residues. Germline CDR1 SGHKS, CDR2 YYEKEE (reference sequence). V shed 9 bases and J 1 base; nucleotides not matched to a gene: 5. CDR3 in amino acids: CATRTGRNTGELFF. CDR3 DNA: TGTGCCACCCGGACAGGGCGGAACACCGGGGAGCTGTTTTTT.

The CDR3 DNA reads TGTGCCAGCAGCCCGGACTCCCTCGAGCAGTACTTC. This gives the protein CASSPDSLEQYF. This sequence joins TRBV2 and TRBJ2-7; TRBD2 might be the D (5 bases). This CDR3 is built from 12 residues. Trimming cost V 6 bases and J 6 bases, with 12 bases left between them. Germline V gene data show CDR1 as SNHLY and CDR2 as FYNNEI.

This chain connects TRBV6-2 or TRBV6-3 to TRBJ2-1, with D maybe TRBD2 (5 bases). V was cut by 4 bases and J by 2 bases, with 15 bases left in between. CDR1 is MNHEY and CDR2 is SVGEGT in the germline V gene. The CDR3 is made up of 16 amino acids. CDR3 DNA sequence: TGTGCCAGCAGTTCCACCGGGAACTTACCCTACAATGAGCAGTTCTTC. Encoded protein: CASSSTGNLPYNEQFF.